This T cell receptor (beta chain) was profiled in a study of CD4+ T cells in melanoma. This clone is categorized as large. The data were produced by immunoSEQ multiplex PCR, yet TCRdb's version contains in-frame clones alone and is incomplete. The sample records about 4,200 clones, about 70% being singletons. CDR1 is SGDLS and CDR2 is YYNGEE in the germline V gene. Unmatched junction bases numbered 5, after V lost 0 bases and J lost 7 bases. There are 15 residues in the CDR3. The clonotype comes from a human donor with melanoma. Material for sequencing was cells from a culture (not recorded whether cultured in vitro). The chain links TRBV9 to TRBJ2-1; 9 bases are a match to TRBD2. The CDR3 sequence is CASSVEGLAANEQFF. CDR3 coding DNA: TGTGCCAGCAGCGTAGAGGGACTAGCAGCGAATGAGCAGTTCTTC.